Listed below are T cell receptor beta chains from one sample, sequenced in a study of blood T cells in healthy people across ages. Via MiXCR, TCRdb re-called the 5' RACE reads, giving one row per CDR3 protein. The sample contains hundreds of thousands of distinct CDR3 sequences, 36% of which appear only once. The sample taken for sequencing was blood. The origin of the receptors is a man aged 18 to 30 in good health. The CDR3 runs from the conserved cysteine through the conserved F or W. The order of the fields is clone size, D gene, J gene, V gene, CDR3 DNA, CDR3 protein. A D gene is named only where the DNA matches it firmly. Rows give clone size only sometimes, using once, few, many, or a class for an expanded clone.

clone_size: NA
d_call: NA
j_call: TRBJ2-5
v_call: TRBV20-1
cdr3_nt: TGCAGTGCTGAGCCCAAACGAGCCCTCCAAGAGACCCAGTACTTC
cdr3_aa: CSAEPKRALQETQYF

clone_size: NA
d_call: NA
j_call: TRBJ1-1
v_call: TRBV12-3/TRBV12-4
cdr3_nt: TGTGCCAGCAGTTTGCTGGGTAGCACTGAAGCTTTCTTT
cdr3_aa: CASSLLGSTEAFF

clone_size: NA
d_call: NA
j_call: TRBJ2-7
v_call: TRBV20-1
cdr3_nt: TGCAGTGCTAGAGATGACAGGCTATACAATGAGCAGTACTTC
cdr3_aa: CSARDDRLYNEQYF

clone_size: many
d_call: NA
j_call: TRBJ2-3
v_call: TRBV7-2
cdr3_nt: TGTGCCAGCAGCTCTAGCACAGATACGCAGTATTTT
cdr3_aa: CASSSSTDTQYF

clone_size: NA
d_call: NA
j_call: TRBJ2-3
v_call: TRBV5-1
cdr3_nt: TGCGCCAGCAGACAGGGCTCGTACACAGATACGCAGTATTTT
cdr3_aa: CASRQGSYTDTQYF

clone_size: NA
d_call: TRBD2
j_call: TRBJ2-1
v_call: TRBV4-1
cdr3_nt: TGCGCCAGCAACACAAGCTGTATTCGGGGGGGTCGAGAGACCCAGTTCTTC
cdr3_aa: CASNTSCIRGGRETQFF

clone_size: NA
d_call: TRBD2
j_call: TRBJ2-3
v_call: TRBV6-4
cdr3_nt: TGTGCCAGCAGTGACGGCGCGGGAGGAGGGGATACGCAGTATTTT
cdr3_aa: CASSDGAGGGDTQYF

clone_size: few
d_call: TRBD2
j_call: TRBJ2-7
v_call: TRBV7-2
cdr3_nt: TGTGCCAGCAGCTTATTAGCGGGGGCAGTCCGGAATGAGCAGTACTTC
cdr3_aa: CASSLLAGAVRNEQYF

clone_size: few
d_call: TRBD1
j_call: TRBJ1-3
v_call: TRBV20-1
cdr3_nt: TGCAGTGCACCAGACAGGGGCTCTGGAAACACCATATATTTT
cdr3_aa: CSAPDRGSGNTIYF

clone_size: NA
d_call: NA
j_call: TRBJ2-5
v_call: TRBV12-3/TRBV12-4
cdr3_nt: TGTGCCAGCAGTTTTAGGGATGAGACCCAGTACTTC
cdr3_aa: CASSFRDETQYF

clone_size: NA
d_call: NA
j_call: TRBJ2-1
v_call: TRBV7-7
cdr3_nt: TGTGCTAGCAGCCAATCGGAGCGCGATGAGCAGTTCTTC
cdr3_aa: CASSQSERDEQFF

clone_size: NA
d_call: NA
j_call: TRBJ1-6
v_call: TRBV6-6
cdr3_nt: TGTGCCAGCAGTTACGGGGCGGATTCACCCCTCCACTTT
cdr3_aa: CASSYGADSPLHF

clone_size: few
d_call: TRBD1
j_call: TRBJ2-7
v_call: TRBV6-5
cdr3_nt: TGTGCCAGCAGTTACGGCAGGGACAGCGATGAGCAGTACTTC
cdr3_aa: CASSYGRDSDEQYF

clone_size: NA
d_call: NA
j_call: TRBJ2-7
v_call: TRBV3-1
cdr3_nt: TGTGCCGGCAGCCAATTACGCCCCTACGAGCAGTACTTC
cdr3_aa: CAGSQLRPYEQYF

clone_size: few
d_call: NA
j_call: TRBJ2-7
v_call: TRBV7-6
cdr3_nt: TGTGCCAGCAGCTCCGCAATCGGCCCCTACGAGCAGTACTTC
cdr3_aa: CASSSAIGPYEQYF

clone_size: NA
d_call: NA
j_call: TRBJ2-5
v_call: TRBV7-2
cdr3_nt: TGTGCCAGCAGCTTTCCCAGGGGGGGGGAAGAGACCCAGTACTTC
cdr3_aa: CASSFPRGGEETQYF

clone_size: NA
d_call: NA
j_call: TRBJ2-1
v_call: TRBV7-6
cdr3_nt: TGTGCCAGCAGTGTCAGGGTACAGGGAGAGCAGTTCTTC
cdr3_aa: CASSVRVQGEQFF

clone_size: NA
d_call: NA
j_call: TRBJ2-1
v_call: TRBV29-1
cdr3_nt: TGCAGCGTTTCCAGGACTCCGGGAGCAGGGGGCAATGAGCAGTTCTTC
cdr3_aa: CSVSRTPGAGGNEQFF

clone_size: NA
d_call: TRBD2
j_call: TRBJ2-3
v_call: TRBV20-1
cdr3_nt: TGCAGTACTAGACCTAGCGGGGGGTCCCTTTATCCAGATACGCAGTATTTT
cdr3_aa: CSTRPSGGSLYPDTQYF

clone_size: few
d_call: TRBD2
j_call: TRBJ2-3
v_call: TRBV6-2/TRBV6-3
cdr3_nt: TGTGCCAGCAGTTCTGGACGGACCGGGACTAGCGGGGGCTCAGATACGCAGTATTTT
cdr3_aa: CASSSGRTGTSGGSDTQYF

clone_size: many
d_call: TRBD1
j_call: TRBJ2-7
v_call: TRBV7-6
cdr3_nt: TGTGCCAGCAGCTGGGGACAGGGGTCCTACGAGCAGTACTTC
cdr3_aa: CASSWGQGSYEQYF

clone_size: NA
d_call: NA
j_call: TRBJ1-4
v_call: TRBV29-1
cdr3_nt: TGCAGCGTCCTACAGGGATATGAAAAACTGTTTTTT
cdr3_aa: CSVLQGYEKLFF

clone_size: NA
d_call: NA
j_call: TRBJ1-2
v_call: TRBV20-1
cdr3_nt: TGCAGTTTATCCCCGCAGAACTATGGCTACACCTTC
cdr3_aa: CSLSPQNYGYTF

clone_size: NA
d_call: NA
j_call: TRBJ1-3
v_call: TRBV12-3/TRBV12-4
cdr3_nt: TGTGCCAGCAGTCCCCGTCCCCACGGATCCGATGGAAACACCATATATTTT
cdr3_aa: CASSPRPHGSDGNTIYF

clone_size: few
d_call: NA
j_call: TRBJ1-2
v_call: TRBV7-2
cdr3_nt: TGTGCCAGCAGCTTTAATATCAGGGTGGGAGATGGCTACACCTTC
cdr3_aa: CASSFNIRVGDGYTF

clone_size: NA
d_call: NA
j_call: TRBJ1-2
v_call: TRBV9
cdr3_nt: TGTGCCAGCAGCGTCTCCCCCGGCCGGGGGGAGGGCTACACCTTC
cdr3_aa: CASSVSPGRGEGYTF

clone_size: NA
d_call: TRBD1
j_call: TRBJ2-4
v_call: TRBV11-2
cdr3_nt: TGTGCCAGCAGCACGGGACAGAACGGCATTCAGTACTTC
cdr3_aa: CASSTGQNGIQYF

clone_size: NA
d_call: NA
j_call: TRBJ2-1
v_call: TRBV7-2
cdr3_nt: TGTGCCAGCAGACAAACGCCCGACGAATACAATGAGCAGTTCTTC
cdr3_aa: CASRQTPDEYNEQFF

clone_size: NA
d_call: NA
j_call: TRBJ2-3
v_call: TRBV12-3/TRBV12-4
cdr3_nt: TGTGCCAGTCAGCGGGGCACAGATACGCAGTATTTT
cdr3_aa: CASQRGTDTQYF

clone_size: NA
d_call: TRBD2
j_call: TRBJ2-7
v_call: TRBV20-1
cdr3_nt: TGCAGTGCTAGAGGGCCTAGCGGGACGGAAGAGCAGTACTTC
cdr3_aa: CSARGPSGTEEQYF

clone_size: NA
d_call: NA
j_call: TRBJ2-3
v_call: TRBV20-1
cdr3_nt: TGCAGTGCAACCGGGATTGGGGGGAGCACAGATACGCAGTATTTT
cdr3_aa: CSATGIGGSTDTQYF

clone_size: many
d_call: NA
j_call: TRBJ1-1
v_call: TRBV4-3
cdr3_nt: TGCGCCAGCAGCCCCGGGATGGGACAACTGAACACTGAAGCTTTCTTT
cdr3_aa: CASSPGMGQLNTEAFF

clone_size: many
d_call: TRBD1
j_call: TRBJ2-7
v_call: TRBV7-9
cdr3_nt: TGTGCCAGCAGCCCCCGGGACAGAAACTACGAGCAGTACTTC
cdr3_aa: CASSPRDRNYEQYF

clone_size: many
d_call: NA
j_call: TRBJ1-2
v_call: TRBV12-3/TRBV12-4
cdr3_nt: TGTGCCAGCAGTGACCCCTGGGGCTATGGCTACACCTTC
cdr3_aa: CASSDPWGYGYTF

clone_size: NA
d_call: TRBD2
j_call: TRBJ2-1
v_call: TRBV20-1
cdr3_nt: TGCAGTGCTAGTATCGGTAGCGGGGATTACAATGAGCAGTTCTTC
cdr3_aa: CSASIGSGDYNEQFF

clone_size: few
d_call: NA
j_call: TRBJ1-1
v_call: TRBV5-6
cdr3_nt: TGTGCCAGCAGCTTGGTGGGATATGGGTTGAACACTGAAGCTTTCTTT
cdr3_aa: CASSLVGYGLNTEAFF

clone_size: NA
d_call: NA
j_call: TRBJ2-1
v_call: TRBV19
cdr3_nt: TGTGCCAGTAGTCTCGAACCCGGAGAGACCCAGTTCTTC
cdr3_aa: CASSLEPGETQFF

clone_size: many
d_call: NA
j_call: TRBJ2-1
v_call: TRBV20-1
cdr3_nt: TGCAGTGCTAGGGACCCTTGGCGCAATGAGCAGTTCTTC
cdr3_aa: CSARDPWRNEQFF

clone_size: NA
d_call: TRBD1
j_call: TRBJ1-5
v_call: TRBV6-6
cdr3_nt: TGTGCCAGCAGCCAGAACACCGGGACAGCGATCAATCAGCCCCAGCATTTT
cdr3_aa: CASSQNTGTAINQPQHF

clone_size: many
d_call: NA
j_call: TRBJ2-5
v_call: TRBV7-3
cdr3_nt: TGTGCCAGCAGCTTTACCCTGGAAGAGACCCAGTACTTC
cdr3_aa: CASSFTLEETQYF

clone_size: NA
d_call: NA
j_call: TRBJ2-2
v_call: TRBV6-2/TRBV6-3
cdr3_nt: TGTGCCAGCAGTTACGGGGCACACACCGGGGAGCTGTTTTTT
cdr3_aa: CASSYGAHTGELFF

clone_size: NA
d_call: TRBD1
j_call: TRBJ1-2
v_call: TRBV20-1
cdr3_nt: TGCAGTGCTAGGGGTCCGACAGGGGCTTCAGGAGGCTACACCTTC
cdr3_aa: CSARGPTGASGGYTF

clone_size: NA
d_call: NA
j_call: TRBJ1-1
v_call: TRBV29-1
cdr3_nt: TGCAGCGTTGCTGGGCGGATGAACACTGAAGCTTTCTTT
cdr3_aa: CSVAGRMNTEAFF

clone_size: many
d_call: NA
j_call: TRBJ1-2
v_call: TRBV6-5
cdr3_nt: TGTGCCAGCGCGATGGACAGCCACTATGGCTACACCTTC
cdr3_aa: CASAMDSHYGYTF

clone_size: many
d_call: NA
j_call: TRBJ2-5
v_call: TRBV18
cdr3_nt: TGTGCCAGCTCACCACCGGCCCTCCAAGAGACCCAGTACTTC
cdr3_aa: CASSPPALQETQYF

clone_size: NA
d_call: TRBD2
j_call: TRBJ2-7
v_call: TRBV20-1
cdr3_nt: TGCAGTGCTAGAAACCCCGGGACTAGCGGGGCAACCTCCTACAATGAGCAGTACTTC
cdr3_aa: CSARNPGTSGATSYNEQYF

clone_size: NA
d_call: NA
j_call: TRBJ2-2
v_call: TRBV4-2
cdr3_nt: TGTGCCAGCAGCCCCTGGACGGTTTACACCGGGGAGCTGTTTTTT
cdr3_aa: CASSPWTVYTGELFF

clone_size: few
d_call: TRBD2
j_call: TRBJ2-1
v_call: TRBV6-2/TRBV6-3
cdr3_nt: TGTGCCACCTCGGGTGCGGGGGACCCCGATGAGCAGTTCTTC
cdr3_aa: CATSGAGDPDEQFF

clone_size: many
d_call: TRBD1
j_call: TRBJ2-4
v_call: TRBV6-6
cdr3_nt: TGTGCCAGCAGTTATCTCTGGACAGGGCCCAAAAACATTCAGTACTTC
cdr3_aa: CASSYLWTGPKNIQYF

clone_size: NA
d_call: NA
j_call: TRBJ2-2
v_call: TRBV3-1
cdr3_nt: TGTGCCAGCAGCCAAGTCTCATTGGGGACCGGGGAGCTGTTTTTT
cdr3_aa: CASSQVSLGTGELFF